One and the same sample provided the 4 T cell receptor beta chains below, sequenced in a study of vaccination effects on CD4 cells after COVID-19. Repertoires were generated with immunoSEQ multiplex PCR, while TCRdb's copy carries only in-frame clones and drops some. The profile shows about 41,000 clones, around 70% of them singletons. The antigens for these receptors are not known. Antigen-specific CD4+ T cells were expanded with viral peptide pools in the ViraFEST assay before sequencing. Culture lasted around eleven days before CD4+ T cell isolation. Absence of prior SARS-CoV-2 infection characterized the vaccine recipients, who showed negative nucleocapsid antibodies. Sample: CD4+ T cells from PBMCs cultured with HCoV-OC43 spike peptides, taken before COVID-19 vaccination. The subset is: HCoV-OC43 spike overlapping peptide pool stimulation. All receptors come from a human donor who received a COVID-19 vaccine.

V gene TRBV6-5 combines with J gene TRBJ1-3; 8 positions match TRBD1. Losses at the gene ends were 10 bases for V and 0 bases for J; bases not matched to a gene: 5. In germline, CDR1 is MNHEY, CDR2 SVGAGI. CDR3 length: 14 amino acids. The CDR3 protein is CATLTGGSGNTIYF. The CDR3 nucleotides are TGTGCCACCCTTACAGGGGGCTCTGGAAACACCATATATTTT.

This clone was observed a few times. The rearrangement uses TRBV5-4 and TRBJ2-7; 9 bases fit TRBD1. After removal of 4 bases from V and 5 bases from J, the junction contained 7 bases not matched to a gene. In germline, CDR1 is SGHNT, CDR2 YYREEE (reference sequence). The CDR3 runs 14 residues. The CDR3 is CASSKGDRVDEQYF. In nucleotides, the CDR3 is TGTGCCAGCAGCAAAGGGGACAGGGTGGACGAGCAGTACTTC.

The rearrangement links TRBV28 to TRBJ2-7, with D tentatively TRBD1 or TRBD2 (5 bases each). V was shortened by 4 bases and J by 6 bases, with 19 bases between the two germline ends. The CDR3 extends over 15 amino acids. The germline V gene encodes CDR1 MDHEN and CDR2 SYDVKM. CDR3 region: CASSSVQGGRGEQYF. The CDR3 DNA follows: TGTGCCAGCAGTTCGGTTCAGGGTGGTCGGGGCGAGCAGTACTTC.

CDR3 sequence: CASSRGGGPQPQHF. CDR3 nucleotides: TGTGCCAGCAGTCGCGGGGGGGGTCCTCAGCCCCAGCATTTT. This sequence joins TRBV28 and TRBJ1-5, with a tentative D call TRBD1 (5 bases). This CDR3 comprises 14 residues. CDR1 MDHEN and CDR2 SYDVKM come from the germline V gene. V was trimmed by 5 bases and J by 6 bases, leaving 14 bases between them.